This TCR beta chain comes out of a study of cytomegalovirus exposure and HLA in healthy donors. Study details: In terms of ancestry, the Caucasian-associated cluster contained 80% to 90% of the roughly 360 genotyped donors.

General observations from the study: Accounts indicate the classifier identified cytomegalovirus status with strong specificity and sensitivity. Per a later analysis, HLA-associated TCR beta chains showed more clonal expansion than other, equally common TCR beta chains.

The PCR used 60 Vbeta and 13 Jbeta primers. Profiled with immunoSEQ multiplex PCR; TCRdb holds only in-frame clones, not every one. The table lists hundreds of thousands of clones, over 70% of them singletons. V dropped 5 bases and J dropped 8 bases, with 12 bases sitting between them. Germline loops: CDR1 PRHDT, CDR2 FYEKMQ (reference sequence). The CDR3 contains 12 residues. Concerning this clone: Its cognate antigen is unknown. Lacking the conserved final phenylalanine or tryptophan, this CDR3 likely reflects a read error.

The origin of this receptor is a woman aged 60 to 75 in good health and CMV-seropositive. The chain joins TRBV13 to TRBJ1-2; D unclear. Source material: PBMCs. CDR3 amino acids: CASSHSPRGYTL. The DNA for the CDR3 is TGTGCCAGCAGCCATTCACCGCGGGGCTACACCCTC.